This T cell receptor beta chain is drawn from a study of human thymus T cells. The germline V and J ends were trimmed by 6 bases and 5 bases, with 11 bases remaining between them. CDR1 and CDR2 (germline): LNHDA, SQIVND (reference sequence). This CDR3 has 13 amino acids. Findings and caveats of the study: The related literature has documented a marked overlap of thymic repertoires among unrelated individuals. Usage of V and J genes appeared biased in thymic and blood repertoires.

Resections obtained during corrective heart surgery supplied the thymus tissue. This clone was detected only once. Its specificity is not known. Only in-frame clones appear in the TCRdb table, and some are missing; sequencing was by immunoSEQ multiplex PCR. The sample lists about 120,000 clones; around 95% were seen once. What was sequenced was thymus tissue. The chain combines TRBV19 with TRBJ1-5, with no clear D. The receptor was isolated from a boy less than two years old with a congenital heart defect but otherwise immunologically healthy. The CDR3 sequence: CASRAGFDQPQHF. Here the CDR3 DNA reads TGTGCCAGTAGGGCGGGATTTGATCAGCCCCAGCATTTT.